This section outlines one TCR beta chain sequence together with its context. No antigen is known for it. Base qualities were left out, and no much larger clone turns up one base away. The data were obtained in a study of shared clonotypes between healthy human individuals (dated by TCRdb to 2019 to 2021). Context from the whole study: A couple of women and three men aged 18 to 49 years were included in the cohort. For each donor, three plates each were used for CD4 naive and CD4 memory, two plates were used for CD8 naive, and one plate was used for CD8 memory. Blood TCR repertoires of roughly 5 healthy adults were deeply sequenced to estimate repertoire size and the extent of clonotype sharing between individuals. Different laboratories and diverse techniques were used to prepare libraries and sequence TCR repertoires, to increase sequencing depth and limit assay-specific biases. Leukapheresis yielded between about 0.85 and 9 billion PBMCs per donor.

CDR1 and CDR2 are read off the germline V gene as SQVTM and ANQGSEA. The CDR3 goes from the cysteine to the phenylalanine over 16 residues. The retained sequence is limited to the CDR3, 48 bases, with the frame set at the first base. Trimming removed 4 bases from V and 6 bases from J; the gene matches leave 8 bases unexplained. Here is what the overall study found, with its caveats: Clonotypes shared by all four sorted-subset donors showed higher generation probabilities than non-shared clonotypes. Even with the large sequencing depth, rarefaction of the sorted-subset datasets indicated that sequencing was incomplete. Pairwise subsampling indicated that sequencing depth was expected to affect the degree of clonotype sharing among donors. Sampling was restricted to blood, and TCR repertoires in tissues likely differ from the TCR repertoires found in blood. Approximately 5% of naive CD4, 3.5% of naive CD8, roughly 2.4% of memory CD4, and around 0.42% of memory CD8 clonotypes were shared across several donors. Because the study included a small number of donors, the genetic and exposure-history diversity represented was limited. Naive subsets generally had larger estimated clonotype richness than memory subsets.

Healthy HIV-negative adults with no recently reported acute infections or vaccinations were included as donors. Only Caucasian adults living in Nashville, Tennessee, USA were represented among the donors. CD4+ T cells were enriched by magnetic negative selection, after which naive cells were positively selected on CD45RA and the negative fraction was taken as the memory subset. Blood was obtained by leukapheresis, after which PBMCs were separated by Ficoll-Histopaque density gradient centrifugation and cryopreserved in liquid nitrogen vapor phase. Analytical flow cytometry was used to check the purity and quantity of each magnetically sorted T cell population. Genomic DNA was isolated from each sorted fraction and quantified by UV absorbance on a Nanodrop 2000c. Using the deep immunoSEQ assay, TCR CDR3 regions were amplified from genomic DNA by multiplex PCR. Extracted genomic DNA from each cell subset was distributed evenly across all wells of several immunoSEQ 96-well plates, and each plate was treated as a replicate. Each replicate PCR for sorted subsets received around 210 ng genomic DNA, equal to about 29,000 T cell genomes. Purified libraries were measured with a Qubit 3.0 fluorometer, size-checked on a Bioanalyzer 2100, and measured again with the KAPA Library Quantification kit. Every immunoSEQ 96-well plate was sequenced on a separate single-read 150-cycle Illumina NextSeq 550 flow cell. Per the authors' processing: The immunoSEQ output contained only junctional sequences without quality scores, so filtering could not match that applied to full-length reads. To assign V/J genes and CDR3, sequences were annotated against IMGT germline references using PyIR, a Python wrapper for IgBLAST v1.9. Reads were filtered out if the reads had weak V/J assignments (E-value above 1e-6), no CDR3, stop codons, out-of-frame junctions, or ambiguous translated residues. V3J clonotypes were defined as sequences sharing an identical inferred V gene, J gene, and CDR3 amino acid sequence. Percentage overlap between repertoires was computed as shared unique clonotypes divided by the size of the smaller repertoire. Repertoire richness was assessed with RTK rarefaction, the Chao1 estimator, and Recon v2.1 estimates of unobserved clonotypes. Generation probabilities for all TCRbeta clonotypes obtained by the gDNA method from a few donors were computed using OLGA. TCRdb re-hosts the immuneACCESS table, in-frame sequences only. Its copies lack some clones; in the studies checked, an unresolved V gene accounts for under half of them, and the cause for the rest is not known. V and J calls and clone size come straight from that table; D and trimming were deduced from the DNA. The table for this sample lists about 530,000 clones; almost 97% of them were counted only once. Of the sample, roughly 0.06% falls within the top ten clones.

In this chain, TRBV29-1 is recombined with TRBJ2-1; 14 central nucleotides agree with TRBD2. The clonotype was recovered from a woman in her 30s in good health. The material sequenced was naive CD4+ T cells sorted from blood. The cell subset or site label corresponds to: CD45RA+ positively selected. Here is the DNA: TGCAGCGTTGCCCATCGACTAGCGGGAGGGCCCAATGAGCAGTTCTTC. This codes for CSVAHRLAGGPNEQFF.